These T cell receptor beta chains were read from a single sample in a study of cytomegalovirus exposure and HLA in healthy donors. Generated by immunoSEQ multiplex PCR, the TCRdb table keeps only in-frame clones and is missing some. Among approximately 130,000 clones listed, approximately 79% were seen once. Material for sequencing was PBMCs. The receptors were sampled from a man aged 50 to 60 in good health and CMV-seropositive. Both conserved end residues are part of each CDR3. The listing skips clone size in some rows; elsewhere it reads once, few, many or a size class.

CASSPQGTAGYTF,.,TRBV11-2
CASYLAGAPYNEQFF,.,TRBV7-9
CASSSWTSGSADTQYF,.,TRBV28
CASVQGPHQPQHF,.,TRBV2
CASSQATGYQGEAFF,.,TRBV4-1
CASSEETTGLNEQFF,.,TRBV2
CASSLDRGTGNTIYF,.,TRBV5-1
CASSLDVGLVGYNEQFF,.,TRBV11-3
CASRTGTGNTGELFF,few,TRBV2
CASSQGTSGAYEQYF,.,TRBV4-3
CASSTGGLGNQPQHF,.,TRBV6-5
CASSLRAGSYEQYF,.,TRBV11-3
CASSLEARIGNTEAFF,.,TRBV5-6
CASSFDTGELFF,.,TRBV5-6
CASSYRLRGTDTQYF,.,TRBV7-8
CASSQAGDTQYF,.,TRBV4-1
CASSQVSSGANVLTF,.,TRBV14
CASSYDATGNYGYTF,.,TRBV6-5
CASGLGGQVVPYGYTF,.,TRBV12-5
CASSVGLANPTQYF,.,TRBV9
CASSQDSGDEQFF,.,TRBV4-2
CASSSPGQGDEQYF,once,TRBV7-9
CASSGGRSSYNEQFF,.,TRBV6-5
CASSLALSSYNEQFF,few,TRBV7-8
CASSEAPGTIYEQYF,.,TRBV6-1
CASSPDIIGGYTF,.,TRBV5-4
CASSSKRAGQGAKAFF,.,TRBV7-6
CASSAGTGGTQPQHF,.,TRBV18
CASSPARTGKGELFF,.,TRBV7-9
CASSQTRQGAGEGTEAFF,.,TRBV11-2
CATSYDRLRRQPQHF,.,TRBV15
CASSSGQLYGYTF,.,TRBV5-1
CASSTGFNQPQHF,few,TRBV18
CASSPTGPWDEQFF,.,TRBV18
CASTPAGFRRDEAFF,.,TRBV5-6
CASRTGLNEKLFF,few,TRBV6-4
CASSMGQQINQPQHF,.,TRBV6-1
CASSFTTGPGGYTF,.,TRBV5-8
CASSWQGPDQPQHF,few,TRBV19
CASSSSGGTSYNEQFF,.,TRBV10-1
CASSLEGGIAFF,.,TRBV27
CASSLDELEAGDEQFF,.,TRBV7-2
CASSSPGGQLFF,.,TRBV11-2
CASSRDVAIYEQYF,.,TRBV4-1
CASRQEFNQPQHF,.,TRBV19
CASSGLSNQPQHF,.,TRBV18
CASRFMAFF,.,TRBV11-3
CASSLAPRWDRDYGYTF,.,TRBV11-2
CASSYPPDKPQETQYF,.,TRBV6-5
CASSSAPAGGDYGYTF,.,TRBV7-8
CASSQDGATGEAFF,.,TRBV4-1
CASSSTNRESHEQYF,.,TRBV5-6
CASRPQGAGGANVLTF,.,TRBV2
CASATGTEVSYEQYF,few,TRBV19
CASSSIAGPGTQYF,.,TRBV27
CASSPRTEAYEQYF,.,TRBV9
CASSLLAGANTDTQYF,once,TRBV7-2
CATLTEGSNQPQHF,once,TRBV19
CASSFAGYEQYF,few,TRBV7-2